This is a list of T cell receptor beta chains from one sample in a study of blood T cell repertoires in COVID-19. The repertoire was sequenced with immunoSEQ multiplex PCR; TCRdb's copy has only in-frame clones and lacks some. The data show roughly 180,000 clones, around three quarters seen once. Material for sequencing was peripheral blood. Receptors were obtained from a man aged 55 to 70 with active or convalescent COVID-19. The conserved cysteine and the conserved F or W are not part of the CDR3 here. Fields, in order: J gene, D gene, V gene, CDR3 protein. A D gene is named only where the DNA matches it firmly.

J: TRBJ2-3
D: NA
V: TRBV5-6
CDR3: ASSLTSSRNTQY

J: TRBJ1-2
D: TRBD1
V: TRBV19
CDR3: ASGTGAPYGYT

J: TRBJ1-2
D: TRBD1
V: TRBV5-1
CDR3: ASSLTGTGVGHT

J: TRBJ2-1
D: TRBD2
V: TRBV29-1
CDR3: SVVGLAGGSNEQF

J: TRBJ2-1
D: NA
V: TRBV5-6
CDR3: ASSSYPGTSNEQF

J: TRBJ2-7
D: TRBD1
V: TRBV19
CDR3: ASSFDRGSYEQY

J: TRBJ2-3
D: NA
V: TRBV5-4
CDR3: ASSSMGAGLTDTQY

J: TRBJ2-2
D: TRBD1
V: TRBV5-6
CDR3: ASSSLGQGIRTGELF

J: TRBJ1-1
D: NA
V: TRBV27
CDR3: ASSLLAGIYPSTEAF

J: TRBJ1-2
D: NA
V: TRBV7-2
CDR3: ASSLQGVLNYGYT

J: TRBJ1-2
D: NA
V: TRBV25-1
CDR3: ASSEWGVPYGYT

J: TRBJ2-2
D: TRBD1
V: TRBV5-6
CDR3: ASSLGTGRGTGELF

J: TRBJ2-7
D: TRBD2
V: TRBV5-5
CDR3: ASRPTVGQRGANEQY

J: TRBJ2-7
D: NA
V: TRBV4-1
CDR3: ASSQGTQGLYEQY

J: TRBJ1-2
D: TRBD1
V: TRBV7-9
CDR3: ASSLNRGDYGYT

J: TRBJ2-3
D: TRBD2
V: TRBV3-1/TRBV3-2
CDR3: ASSQRREGPLEY

J: TRBJ2-7
D: NA
V: TRBV18
CDR3: ASSSGAGVPYEQY